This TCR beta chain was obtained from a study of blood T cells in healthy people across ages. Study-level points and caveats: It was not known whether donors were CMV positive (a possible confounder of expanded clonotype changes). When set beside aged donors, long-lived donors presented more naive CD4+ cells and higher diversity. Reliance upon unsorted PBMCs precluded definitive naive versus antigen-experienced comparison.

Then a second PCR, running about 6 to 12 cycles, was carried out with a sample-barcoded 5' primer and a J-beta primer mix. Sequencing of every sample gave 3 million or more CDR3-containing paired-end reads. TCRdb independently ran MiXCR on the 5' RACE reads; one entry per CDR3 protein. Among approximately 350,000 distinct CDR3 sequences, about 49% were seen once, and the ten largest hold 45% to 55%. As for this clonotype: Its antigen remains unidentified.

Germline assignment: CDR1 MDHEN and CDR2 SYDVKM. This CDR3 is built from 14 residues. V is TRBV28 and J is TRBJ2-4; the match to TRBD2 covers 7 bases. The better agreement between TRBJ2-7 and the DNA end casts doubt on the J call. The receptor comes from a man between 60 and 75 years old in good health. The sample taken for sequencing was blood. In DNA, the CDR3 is TGTGCCAGCAGGTCCCCCGCGGGAGCATACGAGCAGTACTTC. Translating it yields CASRSPAGAYEQYF.